The clone carrying this TCR beta chain was recorded at least ten times. Its antigen is unknown. Synthesis of cDNA was accomplished via 5'RACE employing 10-nucleotide random UMIs. Over 170 million TCR-beta sequences from 15-18 subjects came out of each sequencing run. TCRdb redid the calling of the 5' RACE reads with MiXCR, one entry per CDR3 protein. The table shows 50,000 to 80,000 distinct CDR3 sequences, with around 3.3% occurring only once. The sample belongs to a study of neurological immune-mediated disorders. The CDR3 has 17 residues. Looked up from germline, CDR1 is MGHRA and CDR2 is YSYEKL. V dropped 0 bases and J dropped 3 bases, with 18 bases sitting between them. Unsorted libraries were prepared from 2 million PBMCs that had been stored at -80 C. Study-wide results and limits: None of the CDR3 amino acid sequences of expanded clones were shared across subjects, and this suggested private repertoires in all groups.

Specimen: PBMCs. The chain joins TRBV4-1 to TRBJ2-7; maybe TRBD1 (5 bases). The clonotype was recovered from a man aged 35 to 55 with multiple sclerosis. CDR3 amino acids: CASSQEAKGIARYEQYF. CDR3 sequence (DNA): TGCGCCAGCAGCCAAGAGGCCAAGGGGATTGCCCGCTACGAGCAGTACTTC.